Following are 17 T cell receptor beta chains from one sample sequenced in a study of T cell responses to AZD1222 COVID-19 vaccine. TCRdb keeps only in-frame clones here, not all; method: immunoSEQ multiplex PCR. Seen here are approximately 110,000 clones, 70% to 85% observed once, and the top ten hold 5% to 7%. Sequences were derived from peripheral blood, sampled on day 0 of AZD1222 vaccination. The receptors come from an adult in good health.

Here the CDR3 DNA reads TGCGCCAGCAGCTTGAGTGGGCCGCCGGGGACTGAAGCTTTCTTT. Its protein is CASSLSGPPGTEAFF. The rearrangement joins TRBV5-1 to TRBJ1-1; no reliable D call. The V end was cut by 1 base, the J end by 5 bases, with 15 bases between. Germline V lookup: CDR1 SGHRS, CDR2 YFSETQ. The CDR3 runs 15 residues.

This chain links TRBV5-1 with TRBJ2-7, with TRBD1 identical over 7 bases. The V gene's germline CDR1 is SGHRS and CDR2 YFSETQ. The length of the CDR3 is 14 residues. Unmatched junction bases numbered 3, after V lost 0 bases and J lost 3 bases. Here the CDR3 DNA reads TGCGCCAGCAGCTTGGCCGGGACAGACTACGAGCAGTACTTC. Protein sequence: CASSLAGTDYEQYF.

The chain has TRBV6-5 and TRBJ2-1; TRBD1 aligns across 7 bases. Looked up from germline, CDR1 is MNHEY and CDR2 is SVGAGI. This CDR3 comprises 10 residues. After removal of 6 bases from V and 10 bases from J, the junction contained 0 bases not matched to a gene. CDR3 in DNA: TGTGCCAGCAGGGACAGGGAGCAGTTCTTC. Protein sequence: CASRDREQFF.

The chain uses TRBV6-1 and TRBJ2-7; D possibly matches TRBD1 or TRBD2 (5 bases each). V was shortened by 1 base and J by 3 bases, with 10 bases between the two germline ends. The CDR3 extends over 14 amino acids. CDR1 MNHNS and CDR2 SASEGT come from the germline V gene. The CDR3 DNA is TGTGCCAGCAGTGAAGGGGACGGATACTACGAGCAGTACTTC. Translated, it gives CASSEGDGYYEQYF.

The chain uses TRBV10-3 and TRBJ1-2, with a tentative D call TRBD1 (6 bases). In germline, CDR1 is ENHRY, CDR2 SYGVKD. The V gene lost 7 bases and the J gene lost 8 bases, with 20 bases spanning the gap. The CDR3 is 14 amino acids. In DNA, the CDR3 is TGTGCCATCACGACCGACCCGGACAGCGTGGGCTACACCTTC. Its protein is CAITTDPDSVGYTF.

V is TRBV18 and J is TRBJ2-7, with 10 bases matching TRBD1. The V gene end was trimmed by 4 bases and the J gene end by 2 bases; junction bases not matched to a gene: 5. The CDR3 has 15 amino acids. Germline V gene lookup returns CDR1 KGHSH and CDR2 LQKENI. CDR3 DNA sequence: TGTGCCAGCTCACAGAGGGACAGGGGTACCTACGAGCAGTACTTC. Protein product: CASSQRDRGTYEQYF. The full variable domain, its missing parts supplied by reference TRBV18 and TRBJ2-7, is NAGVMQNPRHLVRRRGQEARLRCSPMKGHSHVYWYRQLPEEGLKFMVYLQKENIIDESGMPKERFSAEFPKEGPSILRIQQVVRGDSAAYFCASSQRDRGTYEQYFGPGTRLTVT.

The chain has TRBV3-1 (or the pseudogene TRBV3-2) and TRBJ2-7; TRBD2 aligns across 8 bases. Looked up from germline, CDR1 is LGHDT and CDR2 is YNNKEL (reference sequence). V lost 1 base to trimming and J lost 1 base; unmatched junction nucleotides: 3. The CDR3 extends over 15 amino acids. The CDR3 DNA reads TGTGCCAGCAGCCAAGTTCCGGGAGGGTCCTACGAGCAGTACTTC. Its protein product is CASSQVPGGSYEQYF.

The CDR3 here is CASSSEYYEQYF. The DNA for the CDR3 is TGTGCCAGCAGCTCCGAATACTACGAGCAGTACTTC. The chain is built from TRBV7-8 and TRBJ2-7; no definite D call. The V gene's germline CDR1 is SGHVS and CDR2 FQNEAQ. The CDR3 is 12 residues long. V gave up 4 bases and J gave up 3 bases, with 7 bases separating them. The whole variable domain, filled in from reference TRBV7-8 and TRBJ2-7, reads GAGVSQSPRYKVAKRGQDVALRCDPISGHVSLFWYQQALGQGPEFLTYFQNEAQLDKSGLPSDRFFAERPEGSVSTLKIQRTQQEDSAVYLCASSSEYYEQYFGPGTRLTVT.

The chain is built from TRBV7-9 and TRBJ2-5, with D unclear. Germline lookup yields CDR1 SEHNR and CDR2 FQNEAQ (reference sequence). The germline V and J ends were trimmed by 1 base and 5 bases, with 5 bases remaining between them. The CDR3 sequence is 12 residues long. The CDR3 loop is CASSLGSETQYF. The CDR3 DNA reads TGTGCCAGCAGCTTAGGGTCTGAGACCCAGTACTTC.

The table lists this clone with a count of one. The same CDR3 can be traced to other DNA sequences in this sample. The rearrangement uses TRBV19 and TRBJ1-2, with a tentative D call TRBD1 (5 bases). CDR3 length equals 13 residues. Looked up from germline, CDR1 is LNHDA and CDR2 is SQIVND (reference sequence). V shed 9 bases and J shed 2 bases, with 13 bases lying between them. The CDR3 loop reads CASRQGGNYGYTF. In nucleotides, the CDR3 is TGTGCCAGCCGTCAGGGAGGGAACTATGGCTACACCTTC.

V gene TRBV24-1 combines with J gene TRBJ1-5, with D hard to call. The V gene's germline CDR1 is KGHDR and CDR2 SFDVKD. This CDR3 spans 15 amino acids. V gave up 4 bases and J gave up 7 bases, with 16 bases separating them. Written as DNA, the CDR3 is TGTGCCACCAGTGAGGCTAACGACGCCCACCAGCCCCAGCATTTT. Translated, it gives CATSEANDAHQPQHF.

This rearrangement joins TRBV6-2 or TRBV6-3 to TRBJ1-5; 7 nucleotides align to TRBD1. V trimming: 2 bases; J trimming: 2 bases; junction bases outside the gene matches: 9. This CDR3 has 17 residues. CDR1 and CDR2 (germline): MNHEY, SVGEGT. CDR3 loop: CASSYRLQGTGNQPQHF. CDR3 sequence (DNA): TGTGCCAGCAGTTACCGTTTACAGGGGACGGGCAATCAGCCCCAGCATTTT.

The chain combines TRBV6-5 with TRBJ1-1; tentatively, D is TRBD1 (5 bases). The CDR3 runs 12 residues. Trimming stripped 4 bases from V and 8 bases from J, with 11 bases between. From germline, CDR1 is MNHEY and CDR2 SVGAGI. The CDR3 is CASSSDRIEAFF. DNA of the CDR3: TGTGCCAGCAGTTCTGACAGAATAGAAGCTTTCTTT.

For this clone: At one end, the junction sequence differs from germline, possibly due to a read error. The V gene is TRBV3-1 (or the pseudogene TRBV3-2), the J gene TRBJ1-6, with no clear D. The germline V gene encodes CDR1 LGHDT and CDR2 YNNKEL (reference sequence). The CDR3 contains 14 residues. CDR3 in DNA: TGTGCCAGCAGCCTGAGGGCGGCTAATTCACTCCTCCACTTT. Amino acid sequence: CASSLRAANSLLHF.

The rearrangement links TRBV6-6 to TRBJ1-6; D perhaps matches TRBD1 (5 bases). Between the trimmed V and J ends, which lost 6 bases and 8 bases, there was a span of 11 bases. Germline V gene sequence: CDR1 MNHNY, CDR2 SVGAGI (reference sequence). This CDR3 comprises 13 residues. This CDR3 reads CASSTGQDSPLHF. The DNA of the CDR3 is TGTGCCAGCAGCACAGGCCAGGATTCACCCCTCCACTTT.

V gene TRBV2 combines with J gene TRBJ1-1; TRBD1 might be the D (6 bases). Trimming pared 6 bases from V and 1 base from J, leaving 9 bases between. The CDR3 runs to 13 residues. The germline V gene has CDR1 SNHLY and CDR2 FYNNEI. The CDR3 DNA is TGTGCCAGCAGGACCAGGGGGAACACTGAAGCTTTCTTT. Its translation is CASRTRGNTEAFF.

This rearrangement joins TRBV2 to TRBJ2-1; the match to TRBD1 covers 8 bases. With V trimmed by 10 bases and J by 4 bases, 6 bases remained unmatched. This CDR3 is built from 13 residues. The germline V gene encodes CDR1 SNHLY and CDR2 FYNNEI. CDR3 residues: CATTRDRYNEQFF. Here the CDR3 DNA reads TGTGCCACCACCCGGGACAGGTACAATGAGCAGTTCTTC.